This entry describes one T cell receptor beta chain. In the PCR, 60 Vbeta and 13 Jbeta primers were used. Sequencing used immunoSEQ multiplex PCR; TCRdb keeps in-frame clones, though not all of them. The sample totals about 100,000 clones; its top ten clones hold just over 5.5%. This sample stems from a study of cytomegalovirus exposure and HLA in healthy donors. The sequenced sample was PBMCs. The receptor comes from a girl under 18 in good health and CMV-seropositive.

In nucleotides, the CDR3 is TGTGCCAGCAGAGATCCCGGGACAGGGGGATTCCATCAGCCCCAGCATTTT. Protein: CASRDPGTGGFHQPQHF. This chain joins TRBV28 and TRBJ1-5, with 11 bases identical to TRBD1. V trimming: 6 bases; J trimming: 5 bases; junction bases outside the gene matches: 12. Germline values: CDR1 MDHEN, CDR2 SYDVKM. This CDR3 is 17 amino acids long.